This T cell receptor gamma chain was sequenced in a study of gamma-delta chains in newborns, infants, children. Turning to the study itself: Microbial exposure reportedly drives polyclonal innate γδ T cell expansion after birth.

Regarding this clone: No DNA is shown, since the ends of the CDR3 on it are uncertain; the CDR3 is the one TCRdb lists.

TCRdb redid clone calling on the reads using CATT. Its listing shows 90 to 100 gamma-chain clones. This clonotype was sampled from a child who received the measles vaccine. This table probably holds off-target reads from a library built for another chain. Sequencing used blood.

CDR3 region: CACDSVLGDTRSSWDTRQMFFGTGIKLF. The V gene corresponds to TRGV9; no J gene was called. Germline V gene data show CDR1 as GITISATS and CDR2 as ISYDGTV (reference sequence). The CDR3 has 28 residues if both end residues are counted.